Sequencing of this T cell receptor beta chain was carried out in a study of cytotoxic CD8 clonotypes in ibrutinib-treated CLL. The table came from immunoSEQ multiplex PCR; TCRdb's copy has only in-frame clones and leaves some out. The sample records about 160,000 clones, more than 70% being singletons. The CDR3 consists of 15 residues. The V gene's germline CDR1 is WNHNN and CDR2 SYGVQD (reference sequence). Trimming took 3 bases from V and 2 from J, leaving 13 bases between them. This clone appeared a few times. This TCR was sampled from a human donor with chronic lymphocytic leukemia. The chain links TRBV10-1 to TRBJ2-5, with D perhaps given as TRBD1 or TRBD2 (5 bases each). The sequencing here drew on PBMCs, taken at disease progression, from a patient treated with ibrutinib. The CDR3 DNA follows: TGCGCCAGCAGTGACGGGGTAGGGGTTCAAGAGACCCAGTACTTC. Protein: CASSDGVGVQETQYF.